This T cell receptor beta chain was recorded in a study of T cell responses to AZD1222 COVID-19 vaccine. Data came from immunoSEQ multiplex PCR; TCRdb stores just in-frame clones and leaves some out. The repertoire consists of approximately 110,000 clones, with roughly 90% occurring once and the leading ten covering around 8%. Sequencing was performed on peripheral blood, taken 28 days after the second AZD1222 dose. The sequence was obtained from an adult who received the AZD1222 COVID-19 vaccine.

CDR3 amino acids: CASKWNANTGELFF. The CDR3 DNA reads as TGTGCCAGCAAGTGGAACGCGAACACCGGGGAGCTGTTTTTT. The chain links TRBV9 to TRBJ2-2; no clear D gene. V was trimmed by 6 bases and J by 0 bases, leaving 9 bases between them. Germline V CDR1 and CDR2: SGDLS, YYNGEE. The CDR3 totals 14 residues. The full variable domain, completed using reference TRBV9 and TRBJ2-2, is DSGVTQTPKHLITATGQRVTLRCSPRSGDLSVYWYQQSLDQGLQFLIQYYNGEERAKGNILERFSAQQFPDLHSELNLSSLELGDSALYFCASKWNANTGELFFGEGSRLTVL.